The 12 T cell receptor beta chains below were found in one sample sequenced in a study of CXCR3 chemokines and chemotherapy response in bladder cancer. Using its own MiXCR run on the PCR reads, TCRdb lists one record per CDR3 protein. This sample has some 1,300 distinct CDR3 sequences; about a fifth occur once, and the top ten carry 35% to 55%. Sample collection occurred from a patient whose treatment included neoadjuvant chemotherapy. These receptors originate from a human donor with bladder cancer that did not respond to neoadjuvant chemotherapy.

This clonotype showed up many times. The CDR3 region is CSARDFVGTEAFF. The DNA for the CDR3 is TGCAGTGCTAGGGACTTTGTGGGCACTGAAGCTTTCTTT. This rearrangement joins TRBV20-1 to TRBJ1-1; D ambiguous. The germline V gene has CDR1 DFQATT and CDR2 SNEGSKA (reference sequence). V shed 3 bases and J shed 4 bases, with 12 bases lying between them. This CDR3 spans 13 amino acids.

This clonotype rates as medium-sized (0.01 to 0.1%). The chain uses TRBV7-2 and TRBJ1-5; 9 bases agree with TRBD1. The V and J ends lost 5 bases and 7 bases, in that order; junction bases with no gene match: 6. The length of the CDR3 is 14 residues. Germline lookup yields CDR1 SGHTA and CDR2 FQGNSA. CDR3 region: CASSPQGAGQPQHF. The CDR3 region has the DNA TGTGCCAGCAGCCCACAGGGGGCCGGCCAGCCCCAGCATTTT.

Notes on this clonotype: A far more abundant clone sits one base away, making this likely a read error. The chain joins TRBV10-3 to TRBJ1-1, with 10 nucleotides matching TRBD1. Per the germline V gene, CDR1 is ENHRY and CDR2 is SYGVKD. V shed 5 bases and J 2 bases; nucleotides not matched to a gene: 5. The CDR3 extends over 15 amino acids. The CDR3 is CAISPRTGGNTEAFF. As DNA, the CDR3 is TGTGCCATCAGTCCCCGGACAGGGGGAAACACTGAAGCTTTCTTT.

Remarks on this clonotype: A far larger clone is one base from this, pointing to a likely read error. This chain uses TRBV6-5 with TRBJ2-7; no clear D. CDR3 length: 12 residues. Germline V lookup: CDR1 MNHEY, CDR2 SVGAGI. The CDR3 DNA follows: TGTGCCAGCAGTTACGGGGTCAATGGCTGCACCTTC. It yields the protein CASSYGVNGCTF.

This clonotype was detected ten times or more. V usage is TRBV11-3 and J usage is TRBJ1-2; possible D gene TRBD1, 5 bases. The germline V and J ends were trimmed by 5 bases and 7 bases, with 20 bases remaining between them. Germline V gene sequence: CDR1 SGHNT, CDR2 YENEEA. There are 15 residues in the CDR3. This CDR3 reads CASSLAAGTFTGYTF. The CDR3 DNA sequence: TGTGCCAGCAGCCTCGCCGCTGGGACCTTTACTGGCTACACCTTC.

This clonotype counts as medium-sized. This sequence joins TRBV6-1 and TRBJ2-7, with D maybe TRBD1 (6 bases). Germline CDR1 MNHNS, CDR2 SASEGT. This CDR3 region has 13 residues. Trimming took 6 bases from V and 4 from J, leaving 13 bases between them. CDR3 residues: CASSAGTSYEQYF. The CDR3 nucleotides are TGTGCCAGCAGCGCCGGGACATCATACGAGCAGTACTTC.

This clonotype counts as medium-sized (0.01 to 0.1%). V usage is TRBV5-4 and J usage is TRBJ2-1; 14 bases are shared with TRBD2. This CDR3 comprises 16 residues. From germline, CDR1 is SGHNT and CDR2 YYREEE (reference sequence). V lost 4 bases and J lost 4; bases outside the gene matches: 4. In DNA form, the CDR3 reads TGTGCCAGCAGCAAAAGACTAGCGGGGGGGTACAATGAGCAGTTCTTC. Amino acids: CASSKRLAGGYNEQFF.

This clonotype was recorded many times. The chain has TRBV20-1 and TRBJ1-3; D is unresolved. Trimming pared 6 bases from V and 0 bases from J, leaving 9 bases between. Looked up from germline, CDR1 is DFQATT and CDR2 is SNEGSKA (reference sequence). CDR3 size: 13 residues. Written as DNA, the CDR3 is TGCAGTGCCATGCATATCTCTGGAAACACCATATATTTT. Translating it yields CSAMHISGNTIYF.

This clonotype is labeled large. The chain has TRBV6-1 and TRBJ2-1; D could derive from TRBD1 or TRBD2 (5 bases each). The CDR3 consists of 13 residues. The V and J ends lost 10 bases and 2 bases respectively, with 12 bases between them. Per germline, CDR1 MNHNS and CDR2 SASEGT. CDR3 in DNA: TGTGCCACCAAGGGGACCCCCTACAATGAGCAGTTCTTC. Protein sequence: CATKGTPYNEQFF.

There are many counts of this clonotype. The chain employs TRBV11-2 and TRBJ2-1, with D perhaps TRBD2 (6 bases). The germline V and J ends were trimmed by 1 base and 8 bases, with 21 bases remaining between them. Germline V lookup: CDR1 SGHAT, CDR2 FQNNGV. This CDR3 spans 17 amino acids. The CDR3 region has the DNA TGTGCCAGCAGCTTAGTAGGGTCGGGAGCTGATAAGGATGAGCAGTTCTTC. Protein product: CASSLVGSGADKDEQFF.

This clonotype is labeled medium-sized. V usage is TRBV19 and J usage is TRBJ1-4, with 10 bases aligning to TRBD1. Trimming removed 7 bases from V and 8 bases from J; junction bases left unmatched: 7. The CDR3 has 14 amino acids. The germline V gene encodes CDR1 LNHDA and CDR2 SQIVND (reference sequence). The CDR3 coding sequence is TGTGCCAGTACTAGACAGGGGGCGCAGGAAAAACTGTTTTTT. Protein product: CASTRQGAQEKLFF.

This clonotype was found a few times. The J gene is TRBJ2-7, the V gene TRBV4-1, with TRBD2 matching 8 bases. Germline CDR1 is MGHRA and CDR2 is YSYEKL. CDR3 length: 15 amino acids. V was pared by 4 bases and J by 3 bases, with 8 bases of the junction left unmatched. The CDR3 nucleotides are TGCGCCAGCAGCCGGGGACTAGGAGAAATCTACGAGCAGTACTTC. It translates to CASSRGLGEIYEQYF.